The clone carrying this TCR beta chain was recorded a few times. V lost 6 bases, J lost 8 bases, and 10 bases stayed unmatched. Germline V gene sequence: CDR1 MNHEY, CDR2 SMNVEV (reference sequence). This CDR3 is 15 amino acids long. The data derive from a study of blood T cell repertoires in COVID-19. Study details: Acute-phase and convalescent COVID-19 samples originated in the United States, Italy and Spain. The cDNA or gDNA used as material had been derived from T cells, B-cell-depleted T cells, or PBMCs.

Profiling relied on immunoSEQ multiplex PCR, and the TCRdb table lists in-frame clones only, not all of them. Of about 240,000 clones listed, 82% are singletons. The sequenced sample consisted of peripheral blood. This TCR derives from a woman aged 60 to 75 with active or convalescent COVID-19. V and J are TRBV27 and TRBJ2-1; TRBD2 aligns across 10 bases. The CDR3 DNA follows: TGTGCCAGCAGGACCGGGACTAGCGAGCGGGATGAGCAGTTCTTC. Protein product: CASRTGTSERDEQFF.